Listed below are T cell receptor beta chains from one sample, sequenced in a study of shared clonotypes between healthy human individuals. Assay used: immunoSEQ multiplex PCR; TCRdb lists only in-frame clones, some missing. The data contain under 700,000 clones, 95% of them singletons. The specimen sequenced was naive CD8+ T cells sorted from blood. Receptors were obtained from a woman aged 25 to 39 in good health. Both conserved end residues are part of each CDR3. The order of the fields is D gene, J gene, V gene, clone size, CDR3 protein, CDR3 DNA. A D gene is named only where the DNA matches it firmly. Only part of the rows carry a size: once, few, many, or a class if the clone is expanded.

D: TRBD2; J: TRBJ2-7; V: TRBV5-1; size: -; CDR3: CASSDGPGLGYEQYF; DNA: TGCGCCAGCAGCGACGGACCGGGACTAGGCTACGAGCAGTACTTC
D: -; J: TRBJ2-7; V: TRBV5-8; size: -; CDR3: CASSLGDGTYEQYF; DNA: TGTGCCAGCAGCTTGGGAGACGGAACCTACGAGCAGTACTTC
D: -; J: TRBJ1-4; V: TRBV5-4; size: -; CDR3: CASSLDGSTNEKLFF; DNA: TGTGCCAGCAGCTTGGACGGTTCAACTAATGAAAAACTGTTTTTT
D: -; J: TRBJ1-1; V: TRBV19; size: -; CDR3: CASSIPNREADTEAFF; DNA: TGTGCCAGTAGTATCCCGAACAGGGAGGCGGACACTGAAGCTTTCTTT
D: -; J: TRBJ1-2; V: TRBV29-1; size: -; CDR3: CSVDAQSPGNYGYTF; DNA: TGCAGCGTTGACGCCCAATCACCAGGGAACTATGGCTACACCTTC
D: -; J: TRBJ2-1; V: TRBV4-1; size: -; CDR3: CASSQDRAGGVNEQFF; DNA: TGCGCCAGCAGCCAAGATCGGGCAGGTGGTGTCAATGAGCAGTTCTTC
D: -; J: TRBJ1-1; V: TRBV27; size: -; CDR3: CASSPQRGSAFF; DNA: TGTGCCAGCAGCCCCCAGAGAGGTTCAGCTTTCTTT
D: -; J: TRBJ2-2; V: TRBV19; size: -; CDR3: CASLPVAGGGPSNTGELFF; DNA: TGTGCCTCCCTCCCAGTGGCGGGTGGAGGGCCCTCGAACACCGGGGAGCTGTTTTTT
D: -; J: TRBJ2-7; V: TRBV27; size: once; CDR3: CASSFRQGTYEQYF; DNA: TGTGCCAGCAGTTTTCGGCAGGGTACCTACGAGCAGTACTTC
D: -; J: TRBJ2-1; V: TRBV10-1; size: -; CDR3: CASSESGASNEQFF; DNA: TGCGCCAGCAGTGAATCCGGGGCCAGCAATGAGCAGTTCTTC
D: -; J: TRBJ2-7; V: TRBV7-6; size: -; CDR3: CASSQTQYEQYF; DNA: TGTGCCAGCAGCCAGACCCAGTACGAGCAGTACTTC
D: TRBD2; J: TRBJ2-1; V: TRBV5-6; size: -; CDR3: CASSWSGDSVFF; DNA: TGTGCCAGCAGCTGGAGCGGGGACTCCGTTTTCTTC
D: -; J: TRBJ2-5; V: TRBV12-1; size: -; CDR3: CASSTPPIVDNETQYF; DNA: TGTGCCAGCAGCACTCCACCTATAGTGGATAATGAGACCCAGTACTTC
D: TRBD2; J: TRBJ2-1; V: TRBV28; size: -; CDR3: CASSPPPRLAGGPYNEQFF; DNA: TGTGCCAGCAGTCCCCCCCCTCGACTAGCGGGAGGCCCGTACAATGAGCAGTTCTTC
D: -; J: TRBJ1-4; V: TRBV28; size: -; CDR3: CASSWTETNEKLFF; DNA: TGTGCCAGCAGTTGGACGGAGACTAATGAAAAACTGTTTTTT
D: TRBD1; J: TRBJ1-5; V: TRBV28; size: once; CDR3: CASSGQGAVKPQHF; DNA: TGTGCCAGCAGTGGACAGGGGGCCGTCAAGCCCCAGCATTTT
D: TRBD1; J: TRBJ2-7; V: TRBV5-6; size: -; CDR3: CASSLTLDRVYEQYF; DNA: TGTGCCAGCAGCTTGACGCTGGACAGGGTCTACGAGCAGTACTTC
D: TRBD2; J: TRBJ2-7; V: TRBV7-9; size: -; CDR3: CASSPSGRVNEQYF; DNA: TGTGCCAGCAGTCCTAGCGGGAGGGTCAACGAGCAGTACTTC
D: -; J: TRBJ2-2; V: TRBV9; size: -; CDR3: CASSFGTANTGELFF; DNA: TGTGCCAGCAGCTTCGGGACCGCGAACACCGGGGAGCTGTTTTTT
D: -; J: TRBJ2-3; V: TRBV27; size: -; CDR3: CASSLGLAADTQYF; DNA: TGTGCCAGCAGTTTAGGCTTGGCCGCAGATACGCAGTATTTT
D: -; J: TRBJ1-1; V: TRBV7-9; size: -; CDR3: CASSAGTGETEAFF; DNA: TGTGCCAGCAGCGCGGGGACTGGCGAGACTGAAGCTTTCTTT
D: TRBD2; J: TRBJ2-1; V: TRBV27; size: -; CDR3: CASCASGFYNEQFF; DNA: TGTGCCAGCTGTGCTAGCGGGTTTTACAATGAGCAGTTCTTC
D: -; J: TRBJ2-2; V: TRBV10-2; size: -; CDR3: CASSSGELFF; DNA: TGCGCCAGCAGTTCCGGGGAGCTGTTTTTT
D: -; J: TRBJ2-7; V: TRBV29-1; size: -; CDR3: CSVENAGTYEQYF; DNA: TGCAGCGTTGAAAATGCGGGGACGTACGAGCAGTACTTC
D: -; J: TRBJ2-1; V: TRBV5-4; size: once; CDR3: CASSWSGGEQFF; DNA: TGTGCCAGCAGCTGGTCCGGAGGTGAGCAGTTCTTC
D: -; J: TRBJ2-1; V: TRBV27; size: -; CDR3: CASIGWGESSYNEQFF; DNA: TGTGCCAGCATCGGCTGGGGGGAGAGCTCCTACAATGAGCAGTTCTTC
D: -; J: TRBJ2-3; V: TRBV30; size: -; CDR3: CAWRRGVSTDTQYF; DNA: TGTGCCTGGAGGAGGGGGGTAAGCACAGATACGCAGTATTTT
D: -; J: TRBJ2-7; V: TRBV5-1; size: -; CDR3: CASSLTGSEQYF; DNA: TGCGCCAGCAGCTTGACAGGGAGCGAGCAGTACTTC
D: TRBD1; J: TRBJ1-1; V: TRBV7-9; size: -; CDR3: CASSRKGATDTEAFF; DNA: TGTGCCAGCAGCCGGAAGGGGGCGACAGACACTGAAGCTTTCTTT
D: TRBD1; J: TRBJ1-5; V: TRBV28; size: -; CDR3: CASSPSGQGNQPQHF; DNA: TGTGCCAGCAGCCCCTCCGGACAGGGCAATCAGCCCCAGCATTTT
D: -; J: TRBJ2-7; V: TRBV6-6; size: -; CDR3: CASSYGLSYEQYF; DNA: TGTGCCAGCAGTTACGGACTCTCCTACGAGCAGTACTTC
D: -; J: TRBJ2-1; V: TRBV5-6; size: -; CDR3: CASRSGLGIYNEQFF; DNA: TGTGCCAGCAGGTCGGGGCTGGGGATCTACAATGAGCAGTTCTTC
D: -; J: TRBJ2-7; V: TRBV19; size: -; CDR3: CASSAGLGLGEQYF; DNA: TGTGCCAGTAGTGCGGGGCTAGGGCTCGGCGAGCAGTACTTC
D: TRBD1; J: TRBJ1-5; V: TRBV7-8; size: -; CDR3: CASSLVPGGLQPQHF; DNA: TGTGCCAGCAGCTTAGTACCAGGGGGGCTTCAGCCCCAGCATTTT
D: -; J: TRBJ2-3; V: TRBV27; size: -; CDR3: CASSHTGPEDTQYF; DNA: TGTGCCAGCAGCCATACCGGACCCGAGGATACGCAGTATTTT
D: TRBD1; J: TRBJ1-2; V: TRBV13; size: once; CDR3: CASSLQGGYRSYTF; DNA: TGTGCCAGCAGCCTACAGGGGGGCTACAGGAGCTACACCTTC
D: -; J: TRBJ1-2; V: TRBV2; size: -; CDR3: CATVWVGYGYTF; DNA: TGTGCCACGGTATGGGTCGGCTATGGCTACACCTTC
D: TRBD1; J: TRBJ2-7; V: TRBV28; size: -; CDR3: CASSRLPWTGGFNEQYF; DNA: TGTGCCAGCAGTCGCTTACCCTGGACAGGGGGCTTCAACGAGCAGTACTTC
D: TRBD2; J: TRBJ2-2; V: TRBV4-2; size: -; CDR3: CASSLAGVGWAGELFF; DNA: TGTGCCAGCAGCCTAGCGGGAGTTGGGTGGGCCGGGGAGCTGTTTTTT
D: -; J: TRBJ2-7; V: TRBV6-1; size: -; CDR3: CASTATGAHEQYF; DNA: TGTGCCAGCACTGCGACGGGGGCCCACGAGCAGTACTTC
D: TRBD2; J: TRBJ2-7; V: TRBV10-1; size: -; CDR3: CASSDSSGAYEQYF; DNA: TGCGCCAGCAGTGATTCTAGCGGGGCCTACGAGCAGTACTTC
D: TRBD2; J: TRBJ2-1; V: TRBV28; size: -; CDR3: CASRATSGDYNEQFF; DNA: TGTGCCAGCAGGGCTACTAGCGGGGATTACAATGAGCAGTTCTTC
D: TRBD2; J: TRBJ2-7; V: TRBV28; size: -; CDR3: CASSLRGKGYEQYF; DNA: TGTGCCAGCAGTTTGCGGGGGAAGGGCTACGAGCAGTACTTC
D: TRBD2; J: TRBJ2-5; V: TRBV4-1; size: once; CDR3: CASSQSVALAGYQETQYF; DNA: TGCGCCAGCAGCCAATCAGTTGCCCTAGCGGGGTACCAAGAGACCCAGTACTTC
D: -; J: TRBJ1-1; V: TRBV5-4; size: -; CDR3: CASSLVGAETEAFF; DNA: TGTGCCAGCAGCTTGGTAGGGGCGGAGACTGAAGCTTTCTTT